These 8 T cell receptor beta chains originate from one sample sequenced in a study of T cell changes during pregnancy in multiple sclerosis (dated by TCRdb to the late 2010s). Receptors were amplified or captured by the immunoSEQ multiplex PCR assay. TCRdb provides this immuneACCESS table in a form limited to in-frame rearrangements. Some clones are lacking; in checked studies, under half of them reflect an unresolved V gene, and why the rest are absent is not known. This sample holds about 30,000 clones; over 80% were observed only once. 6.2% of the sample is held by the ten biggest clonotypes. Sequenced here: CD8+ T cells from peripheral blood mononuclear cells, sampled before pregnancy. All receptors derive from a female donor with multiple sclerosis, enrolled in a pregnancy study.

CDR3 sequence: CSAVEIEGYTF. CDR3 nucleotides: TGCAGTGCTGTTGAGATTGAGGGCTACACCTTC. This sequence joins TRBV20-1 and TRBJ1-2, with D uncertain. Germline loops: CDR1 DFQATT, CDR2 SNEGSKA (reference sequence). The CDR3 loop spans 11 amino acids. V was cut by 5 bases and J by 8 bases, with 12 bases left in between.

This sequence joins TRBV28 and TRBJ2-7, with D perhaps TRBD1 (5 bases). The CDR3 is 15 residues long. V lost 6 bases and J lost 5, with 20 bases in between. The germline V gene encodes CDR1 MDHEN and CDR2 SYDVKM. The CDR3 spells CASRDGASVANEQYF. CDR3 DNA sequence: TGTGCCAGCAGGGATGGGGCCTCCGTAGCCAACGAGCAGTACTTC.

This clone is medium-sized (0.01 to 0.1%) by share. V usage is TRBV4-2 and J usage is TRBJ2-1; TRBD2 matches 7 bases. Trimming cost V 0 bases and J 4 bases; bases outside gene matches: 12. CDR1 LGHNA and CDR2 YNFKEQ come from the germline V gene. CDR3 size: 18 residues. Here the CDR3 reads CASSQDRMWDYIYNEQFF. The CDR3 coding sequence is TGTGCCAGCAGCCAAGATAGAATGTGGGACTACATATACAATGAGCAGTTCTTC.

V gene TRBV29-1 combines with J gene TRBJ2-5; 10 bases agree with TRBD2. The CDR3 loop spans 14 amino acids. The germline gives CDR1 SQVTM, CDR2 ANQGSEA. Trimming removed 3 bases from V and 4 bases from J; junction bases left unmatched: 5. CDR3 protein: CSVEPSGRVETQYF. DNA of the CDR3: TGCAGCGTTGAGCCCAGCGGGAGGGTAGAGACCCAGTACTTC.

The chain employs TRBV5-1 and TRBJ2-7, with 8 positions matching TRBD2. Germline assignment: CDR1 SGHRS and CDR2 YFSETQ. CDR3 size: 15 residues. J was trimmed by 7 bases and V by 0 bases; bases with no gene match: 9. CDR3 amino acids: CASSLAIGRAVEQYF. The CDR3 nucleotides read TGCGCCAGCAGCTTGGCCATCGGGAGGGCGGTAGAGCAGTACTTC.

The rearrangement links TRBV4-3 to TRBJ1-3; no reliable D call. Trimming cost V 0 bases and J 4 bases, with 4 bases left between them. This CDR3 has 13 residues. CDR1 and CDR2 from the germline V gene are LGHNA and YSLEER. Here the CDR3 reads CASSQDSGNTIYF. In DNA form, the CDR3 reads TGCGCCAGCAGCCAAGATTCAGGAAACACCATATATTTT.

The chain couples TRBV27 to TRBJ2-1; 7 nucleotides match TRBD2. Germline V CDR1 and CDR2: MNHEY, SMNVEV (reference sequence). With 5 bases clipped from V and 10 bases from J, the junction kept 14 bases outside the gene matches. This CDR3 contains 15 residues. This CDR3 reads CASSPVGEGRREQFF. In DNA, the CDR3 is TGTGCCAGCAGTCCGGTGGGGGAGGGCCGACGAGAGCAGTTCTTC.

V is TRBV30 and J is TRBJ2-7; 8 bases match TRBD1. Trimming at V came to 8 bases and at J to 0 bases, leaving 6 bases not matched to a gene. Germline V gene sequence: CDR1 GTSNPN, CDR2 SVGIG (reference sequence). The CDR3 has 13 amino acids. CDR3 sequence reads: CAGRDRSSYEQYF. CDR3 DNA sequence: TGTGCCGGGCGGGACAGGTCCTCCTACGAGCAGTACTTC.